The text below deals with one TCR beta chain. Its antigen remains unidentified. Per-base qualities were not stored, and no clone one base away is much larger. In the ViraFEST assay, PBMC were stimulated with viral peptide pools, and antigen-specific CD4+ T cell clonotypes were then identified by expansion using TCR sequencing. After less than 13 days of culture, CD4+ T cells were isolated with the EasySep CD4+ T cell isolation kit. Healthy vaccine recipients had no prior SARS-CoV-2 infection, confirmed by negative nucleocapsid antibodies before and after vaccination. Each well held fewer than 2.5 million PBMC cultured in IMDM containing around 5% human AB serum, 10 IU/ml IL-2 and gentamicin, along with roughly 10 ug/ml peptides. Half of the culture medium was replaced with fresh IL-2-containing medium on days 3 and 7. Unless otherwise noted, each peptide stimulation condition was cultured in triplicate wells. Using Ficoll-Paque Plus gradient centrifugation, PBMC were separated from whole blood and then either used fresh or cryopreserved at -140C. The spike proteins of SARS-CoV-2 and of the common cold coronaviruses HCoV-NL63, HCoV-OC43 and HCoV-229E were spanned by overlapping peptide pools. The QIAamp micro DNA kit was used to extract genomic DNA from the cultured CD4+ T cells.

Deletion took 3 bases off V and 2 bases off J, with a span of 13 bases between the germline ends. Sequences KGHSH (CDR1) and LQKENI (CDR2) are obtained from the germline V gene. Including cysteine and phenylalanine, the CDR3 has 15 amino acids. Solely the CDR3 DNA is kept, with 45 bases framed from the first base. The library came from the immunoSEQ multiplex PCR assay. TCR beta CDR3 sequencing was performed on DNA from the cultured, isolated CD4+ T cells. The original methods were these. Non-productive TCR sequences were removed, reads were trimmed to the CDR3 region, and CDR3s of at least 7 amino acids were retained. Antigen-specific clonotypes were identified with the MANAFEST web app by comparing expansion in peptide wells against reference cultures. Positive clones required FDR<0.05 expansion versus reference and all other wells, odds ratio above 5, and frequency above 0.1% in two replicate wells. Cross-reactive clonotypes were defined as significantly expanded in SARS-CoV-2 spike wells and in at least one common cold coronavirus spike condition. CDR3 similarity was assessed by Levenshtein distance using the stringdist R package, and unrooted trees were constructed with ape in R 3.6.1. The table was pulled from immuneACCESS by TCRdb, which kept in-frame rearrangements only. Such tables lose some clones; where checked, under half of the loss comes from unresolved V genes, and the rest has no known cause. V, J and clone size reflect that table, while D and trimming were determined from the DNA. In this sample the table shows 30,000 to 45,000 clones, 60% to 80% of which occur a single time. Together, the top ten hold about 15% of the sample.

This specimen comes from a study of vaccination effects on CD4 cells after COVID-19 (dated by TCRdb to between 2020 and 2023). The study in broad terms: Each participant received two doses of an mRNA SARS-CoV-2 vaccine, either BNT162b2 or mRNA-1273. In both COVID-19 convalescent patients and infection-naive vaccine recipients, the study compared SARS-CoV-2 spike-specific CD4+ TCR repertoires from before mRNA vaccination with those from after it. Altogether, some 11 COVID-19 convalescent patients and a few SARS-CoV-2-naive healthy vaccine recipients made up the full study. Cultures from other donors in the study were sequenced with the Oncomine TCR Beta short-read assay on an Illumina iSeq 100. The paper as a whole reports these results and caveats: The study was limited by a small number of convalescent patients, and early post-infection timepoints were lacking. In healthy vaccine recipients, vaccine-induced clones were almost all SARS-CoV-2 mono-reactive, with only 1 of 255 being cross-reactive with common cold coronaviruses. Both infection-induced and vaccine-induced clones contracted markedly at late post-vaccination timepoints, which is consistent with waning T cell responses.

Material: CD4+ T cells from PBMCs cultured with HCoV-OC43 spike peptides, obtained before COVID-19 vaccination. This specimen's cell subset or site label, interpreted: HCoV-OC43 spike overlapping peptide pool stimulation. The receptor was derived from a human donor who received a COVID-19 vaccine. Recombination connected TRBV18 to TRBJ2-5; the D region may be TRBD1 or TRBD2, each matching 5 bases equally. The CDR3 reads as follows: CASSPTIGDQETQYF. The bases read TGTGCCAGCTCACCGACTATAGGGGATCAAGAGACCCAGTACTTC.